The rows below give T cell receptor beta chains drawn from one sample of a study of blood T cells in healthy people across ages. TCRdb re-derived calls from the 5' RACE reads in MiXCR, one entry per CDR3 protein. The table lists about 600,000 distinct CDR3 sequences, 40% to 50% of them singletons. The material sequenced was blood. These TCRs come from a man at least 80 years old in good health. CDR3s include the opening cysteine and the closing phenylalanine or tryptophan. Each record gives: D gene, J gene, V gene, clone size, CDR3 protein, CDR3 DNA. The D gene is left open where the match is weak. Size values are once, few and many counts, or a class for expanded clones, and some rows have none.

d_gene: TRBD1
j_gene: TRBJ2-5
v_gene: TRBV5-1
abundance: NA
CDR3aa: CASSRRTGAETQYF
CDR3nt: TGCGCCAGCAGCCGTCGGACAGGGGCAGAGACCCAGTACTTC

d_gene: NA
j_gene: TRBJ2-2
v_gene: TRBV6-2/TRBV6-3
abundance: few
CDR3aa: CASSYSTGELFF
CDR3nt: TGTGCCAGCAGTTACTCAACCGGGGAGCTGTTTTTT

d_gene: NA
j_gene: TRBJ2-7
v_gene: TRBV7-2
abundance: NA
CDR3aa: CASSLSMGPNYEQYF
CDR3nt: TGTGCCAGCAGCCTATCCATGGGGCCGAACTACGAGCAGTACTTC

d_gene: TRBD1
j_gene: TRBJ2-3
v_gene: TRBV6-2/TRBV6-3
abundance: NA
CDR3aa: CASRLTGGAFSNREDTQYF
CDR3nt: TGTGCCAGCAGGCTAACAGGGGGCGCGTTCTCAAATAGGGAAGATACGCAGTATTTT

d_gene: NA
j_gene: TRBJ1-2
v_gene: TRBV5-1
abundance: NA
CDR3aa: CASSLEQNYGYTF
CDR3nt: TGCGCCAGCAGCTTGGAACAGAACTATGGCTACACCTTC

d_gene: NA
j_gene: TRBJ2-3
v_gene: TRBV9
abundance: NA
CDR3aa: CASSGGPSVNTDTQYF
CDR3nt: TGTGCCAGCAGCGGGGGCCCTAGCGTAAACACAGATACGCAGTATTTT

d_gene: TRBD1
j_gene: TRBJ1-4
v_gene: TRBV29-1
abundance: NA
CDR3aa: CSVAGQGNEKLFF
CDR3nt: TGCAGCGTTGCAGGACAGGGGAATGAAAAACTGTTTTTT

d_gene: NA
j_gene: TRBJ1-2
v_gene: TRBV7-2
abundance: NA
CDR3aa: CASSLLGIVDGYTF
CDR3nt: TGTGCCAGCAGCTTACTAGGGATCGTTGATGGCTACACCTTC

d_gene: TRBD1
j_gene: TRBJ2-5
v_gene: TRBV20-1
abundance: NA
CDR3aa: CSAPYEGAGETQYF
CDR3nt: TGCAGTGCCCCTTATGAGGGGGCCGGGGAGACCCAGTACTTC

d_gene: NA
j_gene: TRBJ1-5
v_gene: TRBV3-1
abundance: NA
CDR3aa: CASSQDFGGPYQPQHF
CDR3nt: TGTGCCAGCAGCCAAGATTTCGGGGGGCCCTATCAGCCCCAGCATTTT

d_gene: NA
j_gene: TRBJ1-4
v_gene: TRBV4-2
abundance: NA
CDR3aa: CASSQAFARGAAANEKLFF
CDR3nt: TGTGCCAGCAGCCAAGCCTTCGCGCGGGGGGCCGCGGCTAATGAAAAACTGTTTTTT

d_gene: TRBD2
j_gene: TRBJ2-3
v_gene: TRBV7-9
abundance: few
CDR3aa: CASSTRLANTGTQYF
CDR3nt: TGTGCCAGCAGCACCCGACTAGCGAACACAGGTACGCAGTATTTT

d_gene: TRBD1
j_gene: TRBJ2-1
v_gene: TRBV4-3
abundance: NA
CDR3aa: CASSQEWDRGNEQFF
CDR3nt: TGCGCCAGCAGCCAAGAGTGGGACAGGGGAAATGAGCAGTTCTTC

d_gene: NA
j_gene: TRBJ2-1
v_gene: TRBV5-1
abundance: NA
CDR3aa: CANSLAGTSYNEQFF
CDR3nt: TGCGCCAACAGCTTGGCAGGGACCTCCTACAATGAGCAGTTCTTC

d_gene: NA
j_gene: TRBJ2-7
v_gene: TRBV7-8
abundance: NA
CDR3aa: CASSPQTEIYEQYF
CDR3nt: TGTGCCAGCAGCCCCCAGACAGAGATCTACGAGCAGTACTTC

d_gene: TRBD1
j_gene: TRBJ2-1
v_gene: TRBV7-9
abundance: few
CDR3aa: CASSTNRGRRLPYNEQFF
CDR3nt: TGTGCCAGCAGCACAAACAGGGGGCGTCGTCTCCCCTACAATGAGCAGTTCTTC

d_gene: NA
j_gene: TRBJ2-1
v_gene: TRBV12-3/TRBV12-4
abundance: NA
CDR3aa: CASSLFPNEQFF
CDR3nt: TGTGCCAGCAGTTTATTCCCAAATGAGCAGTTCTTC

d_gene: NA
j_gene: TRBJ2-7
v_gene: TRBV6-5
abundance: many
CDR3aa: CASSQGLVGGYEQYF
CDR3nt: TGTGCCAGCAGTCAGGGGCTGGTTGGGGGTTACGAGCAGTACTTC

d_gene: TRBD1
j_gene: TRBJ2-1
v_gene: TRBV5-1
abundance: few
CDR3aa: CASSPSTGNSYNEQFF
CDR3nt: TGCGCCAGCAGCCCGTCGACAGGGAACTCCTACAATGAGCAGTTCTTC

d_gene: NA
j_gene: TRBJ2-1
v_gene: TRBV6-6
abundance: NA
CDR3aa: CASSYSRGGWDNEQFF
CDR3nt: TGTGCCAGCAGTTACTCGAGGGGGGGGTGGGACAATGAGCAGTTCTTC

d_gene: TRBD2
j_gene: TRBJ2-3
v_gene: TRBV3-1
abundance: few
CDR3aa: CASSQGPAGGTDTQYF
CDR3nt: TGTGCCAGCAGTCAAGGGCCAGCGGGGGGCACAGATACGCAGTATTTT

d_gene: TRBD2
j_gene: TRBJ2-7
v_gene: TRBV20-1
abundance: NA
CDR3aa: CSAPDQTSGSYEQYF
CDR3nt: TGCAGTGCTCCGGACCAGACTAGCGGGAGCTACGAGCAGTACTTC

d_gene: NA
j_gene: TRBJ2-3
v_gene: TRBV20-1
abundance: NA
CDR3aa: CSAFVGASTDTQYF
CDR3nt: TGCAGTGCCTTCGTGGGTGCTAGCACAGATACGCAGTATTTT

d_gene: TRBD2
j_gene: TRBJ2-3
v_gene: TRBV5-6
abundance: few
CDR3aa: CASSSLGTSGFTDTQYF
CDR3nt: TGTGCCAGCAGCTCCCTCGGGACTAGCGGATTCACAGATACGCAGTATTTT

d_gene: NA
j_gene: TRBJ2-3
v_gene: TRBV20-1
abundance: NA
CDR3aa: CSARDSWGGGTDTQYF
CDR3nt: TGCAGTGCTAGAGATTCGTGGGGGGGCGGCACAGATACGCAGTATTTT